This T cell receptor beta chain was retrieved from a study of blood T cell repertoires in COVID-19 (TCRdb year 2020). Notes on the research overall: Samples from collaborators originated in the United States, Italy and Spain and spanned both the acute and convalescent phases of COVID-19. Samples came from the ongoing ImmuneRACE study (first 160 participants) plus 1,254 subjects from 6 global collaborators. A freely available public database, intended as a resource for researchers studying the immune response to SARS-CoV-2, is where the repertoires were released. The sample metadata nearly always contained a de-identified subject ID, COVID-19 status, age in years and sex. The material from the prospective study consisted of cDNA or gDNA derived from T cells, B-cell-depleted T cells, or PBMCs. Where available, HLA class I and class II types were obtained from metadata supplied by the sample provider rather than from assay-based typing. Deeply sampled blood TCRbeta repertoires from subjects exposed to, actively infected with, or recovered from COVID-19 were included in the dataset. What the work shows at the level of the full study, not this receptor alone: How much clinical and demographic metadata was included differed by source and by participant, and the metadata was provided uncurated.

The immunoSEQ Assay, a bias-controlled multiplex PCR, was used to amplify TCRbeta CDR3 regions from genomic DNA. The original pipeline was this. Within the assay, amplification of reference gene primers was used to estimate how many nucleated cells each sample contained. To quantify the absolute abundance of each unique TCRbeta CDR3 rearrangement, sequence reads were collapsed and filtered. For each sample, productive Simpson clonality was calculated as the square root of Simpson's diversity index over productive rearrangements. Here the immuneACCESS table is served through TCRdb, limited to in-frame sequences with V and J called. Missing clones are a known gap in these copies; in checked studies unresolved V genes cover under half, and the rest lacks a known reason. V, J and clone size derive from that table, while D and trimming were established from the DNA sequence. Here the sample has approximately 330,000 clones; over 80% occur a single time. The top ten clonotypes cover approximately 9.9% of the sample.

In Seattle, one collaborating source enrolled patients while the infection was active and tracked those patients longitudinally over the course of disease. The collaborating institutions used their own protocols to collect whole blood in K2EDTA tubes. For TCRbeta analysis, collaborators shipped samples as frozen whole blood, isolated PBMCs, or DNA extracted from either of those sample types. Reading from cysteine to phenylalanine, the CDR3 counts 17 amino acids. Just the 51-base CDR3 DNA is kept, in frame starting at base 1. V has 0 bases trimmed and J has 9 bases trimmed; junction bases matching no gene number 14. In the germline V gene, CDR1 corresponds to ENHRY and CDR2 to SYGVKD. A word on this clone: Its target antigen remains unknown. No per-base quality is available; no much larger clone lies one base away.

The rearrangement combines TRBV10-3 with TRBJ2-1; 7 central nucleotides agree with TRBD2. The sequencing input was peripheral blood. The origin of this receptor is a man aged 30 to 45 with COVID-19, enrolled during active disease. The CDR3 has the sequence CAISESETPREGSEQFF. In nucleotide form, the sequence is TGTGCCATCAGTGAGTCAGAAACACCCAGGGAGGGGAGTGAGCAGTTCTTC.